This TCR beta chain stems from a study of T cells in Graves' hyperthyroidism and ophthalmopathy. About the research overall: Peripheral blood was secured at the point of initial diagnosis, before any treatment. Regarding the study as a whole: Blood held most thyroid clonotypes expanded above 0.001 frequency.

This clonotype appeared many times. Its antigen is not identified. RNA transcripts were the template for amplifying TCR beta CDR3 regions. Researchers ran a first-round RT-PCR on the TCR CDR3 using the HTBI primer set. In TCRdb, the multiplex PCR reads were re-called with MiXCR into one record per CDR3 protein. The sample gives hundreds of thousands of distinct CDR3 sequences, approximately 14% of which show up once; approximately 13% is in the top ten. This CDR3 spans 15 amino acids. Per the germline V gene, CDR1 is MNHEY and CDR2 is SMNVEV (reference sequence). The V end was cut by 0 bases, the J end by 0 bases, with 8 bases between.

The sequence was obtained from a woman in her 50s with Graves' ophthalmopathy. Sequenced sample: blood. This sequence joins TRBV27 and TRBJ1-1, with no clear D. CDR3 DNA sequence: TGTGCCAGCAGTTTATCCCCGACTCTGAACACTGAAGCTTTCTTT. This gives the protein CASSLSPTLNTEAFF.